These 15 T cell receptor beta chains came from one sample sequenced in a study of beta chain features in type 1 diabetes. cDNA synthesis used the whole RNA isolate, giving expressed TCRB sequences. The method was immunoSEQ multiplex PCR; TCRdb's version includes in-frame clones alone and lacks a portion of them. The sample contains 38,000 or so clones, approximately 60% of which appear only once. The sample consisted of Tregs from blood. The receptors stem from a woman in her twenties or thirties in good health.

This clone was recorded a few times. The V call is TRBV15, the J call TRBJ2-1; 9 positions agree with TRBD2. The CDR3 length is 19 residues. Germline V gene data show CDR1 as LNHNV and CDR2 as YYDKDF (reference sequence). Trimming took 4 bases from V and 0 from J; bases not matched to a gene: 13. The CDR3 nucleotides read TGTGCCACCAGCACTCCGGGCGGGAGGGCCTCCCTCTCCTACAATGAGCAGTTCTTC. It encodes CATSTPGGRASLSYNEQFF.

The V and J genes are TRBV30 and TRBJ1-1, with D possibly TRBD1 on 6 matching bases. Trimming took 3 bases from V and 4 from J, leaving 9 bases between them. The CDR3 contains 12 residues. Germline V gene data show CDR1 as GTSNPN and CDR2 as SVGIG (reference sequence). The chain's CDR3 is CAWSHRVTEAFF. In DNA form, the CDR3 reads TGTGCCTGGAGCCACAGGGTCACTGAAGCTTTCTTT.

V usage is TRBV7-9 and J usage is TRBJ2-7; 8 bases line up with TRBD1. Trimming at V came to 4 bases and at J to 2 bases, leaving 4 bases not matched to a gene. Germline lookup yields CDR1 SEHNR and CDR2 FQNEAQ (reference sequence). The CDR3 length is 14 residues. The CDR3 loop reads CASSWTGITYEQYF. CDR3 DNA sequence: TGTGCCAGCAGCTGGACAGGGATTACCTACGAGCAGTACTTC.

The chain employs TRBV27 and TRBJ1-2; 9 nucleotides line up with TRBD1. The CDR3 has 13 amino acids. V dropped 6 bases and J dropped 6; count of bases not matched to a gene: 5. Germline V lookup: CDR1 MNHEY, CDR2 SMNVEV (reference sequence). CDR3 sequence (DNA): TGTGCCAGCAGCTCCGACAGGGGGGATGGCTACACCTTC. Translating it yields CASSSDRGDGYTF.

V is TRBV5-4 and J is TRBJ2-7; maybe TRBD2 (7 bases). The V gene's germline CDR1 is SGHNT and CDR2 YYREEE (reference sequence). This CDR3 is 13 amino acids long. V was clipped by 1 base and J by 7 bases, with 12 bases between them. CDR3 nucleotides: TGTGCCAGCAGCTTGAATGAGGGGGGGGAGCAGTACTTC. Residues: CASSLNEGGEQYF.

V is TRBV5-4 and J is TRBJ2-1; TRBD2 matches at 15 bases. V shed 4 bases, J shed 7 bases, and the junction held 6 bases outside the gene matches. This CDR3 has 16 amino acids. Germline CDR1 is SGHNT and CDR2 is YYREEE (reference sequence). In nucleotides, the CDR3 is TGTGCCAGCAGCCCGGGACTAGCGGGAGGTTTGAATGAGCAGTTCTTC. As protein: CASSPGLAGGLNEQFF.

J is TRBJ2-1 and V is TRBV7-6; 9 nucleotides agree with TRBD2. The V segment lost 1 base and the J segment 4 bases; nucleotides outside the gene matches: 8. This CDR3 is built from 17 residues. Germline-derived CDR1 and CDR2 are SGHVS and FNYEAQ. The CDR3 region has the DNA TGTGCCAGCAGCTTAGTGTCGAGCGGGAGGCTGTACAATGAGCAGTTCTTC. It specifies CASSLVSSGRLYNEQFF.

The sample holds one count of this clone. J is TRBJ1-5 and V is TRBV5-1; perhaps TRBD1 as D (6 bases). With 3 bases removed from V and 4 bases from J, the gap between germline ends came to 8 bases. The CDR3 is made up of 13 amino acids. Germline V gene lookup returns CDR1 SGHRS and CDR2 YFSETQ. CDR3 in amino acids: CASSSTGNQPQHF. The CDR3, as DNA: TGCGCCAGCAGCTCGACAGGTAATCAGCCCCAGCATTTT. Variable domain in full (rest from reference TRBV5-1 and TRBJ1-5): KAGVTQTPRYLIKTRGQQVTLSCSPISGHRSVSWYQQTPGQGLQFLFEYFSETQRNKGNFPGRFSGRQFSNSRSEMNVSTLELGDSALYLCASSSTGNQPQHFGDGTRLSIL.

By its share, this clone is medium-sized. V gene TRBV19 combines with J gene TRBJ2-6; tentative D call: TRBD1 (5 bases). The CDR3 totals 14 residues. The V end was cut by 5 bases, the J end by 0 bases, with 5 bases between. Germline CDR1 is LNHDA and CDR2 is SQIVND (reference sequence). CDR3 amino acids: CASSQGSGANVLTF. The CDR3 DNA is TGTGCCAGTAGTCAGGGCTCTGGGGCCAACGTCCTGACTTTC. Filled out from reference TRBV19 and TRBJ2-6, the complete variable domain reads DGGITQSPKYLFRKEGQNVTLSCEQNLNHDAMYWYRQDPGQGLRLIYYSQIVNDFQKGDIAEGYSVSREKKESFPLTVTSAQKNPTAFYLCASSQGSGANVLTFGAGSRLTVL.

The rearrangement links TRBV4-3 to TRBJ2-2, with 12 bases that match TRBD2. V dropped 1 base and J dropped 6; count of bases not matched to a gene: 6. This CDR3 has 17 residues. Germline values: CDR1 LGHNA, CDR2 YSLEER. The CDR3 here is CASSQVTSGRFPGELFF. CDR3 nucleotide sequence: TGCGCCAGCAGCCAAGTAACTAGCGGGAGGTTCCCCGGGGAGCTGTTTTTT.

The chain carries TRBV7-2 and TRBJ1-1, with TRBD1 matching 7 bases. The CDR3 totals 18 residues. With V trimmed by 1 base and J by 1 base, 12 bases remained unmatched. Germline CDR1 SGHTA, CDR2 FQGNSA. The CDR3 DNA reads TGTGCCAGCAGCTTAGTCGGTAGGGGGCGGCGTGAGAACACTGAAGCTTTCTTT. Protein sequence: CASSLVGRGRRENTEAFF.

V usage is TRBV5-1 and J usage is TRBJ2-1; 12 bases align to TRBD2. Germline loops: CDR1 SGHRS, CDR2 YFSETQ. The CDR3 totals 17 residues. The trim removed 0 bases at V and 10 bases at J, leaving 11 bases unmatched. CDR3 region: CASSLAPLAGGPGEQFF. CDR3 coding DNA: TGCGCCAGCAGCTTGGCCCCCCTAGCGGGAGGGCCTGGCGAGCAGTTCTTC. Drawing the rest from reference TRBV5-1 and TRBJ2-1, the complete variable domain is KAGVTQTPRYLIKTRGQQVTLSCSPISGHRSVSWYQQTPGQGLQFLFEYFSETQRNKGNFPGRFSGRQFSNSRSEMNVSTLELGDSALYLCASSLAPLAGGPGEQFFGPGTRLTVL.

The CDR3 nucleotides read TGTGCCACCCGACAGGGGTGGACCGGGGAGCTGTTTTTT. This gives the protein CATRQGWTGELFF. V is TRBV19 and J is TRBJ2-2, with 8 positions matching TRBD1. The CDR3 totals 13 residues. Germline V gene sequence: CDR1 LNHDA, CDR2 SQIVND (reference sequence). After removal of 10 bases from V and 5 bases from J, the junction contained 6 bases not matched to a gene.

This clone is medium-sized. The chain uses TRBV6-6 and TRBJ2-1; a possible D gene is TRBD1 (5 bases). The germline V gene has CDR1 MNHNY and CDR2 SVGAGI (reference sequence). Trimming pared 6 bases from V and 9 bases from J, leaving 12 bases between. CDR3 length: 12 amino acids. Here the CDR3 DNA reads TGTGCCAGCAGCCAACAGGCATTTGAGCAGTTCTTC. Protein: CASSQQAFEQFF.

The V gene is TRBV18, the J gene TRBJ2-3; no firm D call. The V gene's germline CDR1 is KGHSH and CDR2 LQKENI. Trimming cost V 1 base and J 8 bases, with 13 bases left between them. This CDR3 has 14 amino acids. CDR3 region: CASSPLEDSGTQYF. CDR3 coding DNA: TGTGCCAGCTCACCACTAGAAGACTCTGGTACGCAGTATTTT. The complete variable domain, with remaining parts taken from reference TRBV18 and TRBJ2-3, reads NAGVMQNPRHLVRRRGQEARLRCSPMKGHSHVYWYRQLPEEGLKFMVYLQKENIIDESGMPKERFSAEFPKEGPSILRIQQVVRGDSAAYFCASSPLEDSGTQYFGPGTRLTVL.